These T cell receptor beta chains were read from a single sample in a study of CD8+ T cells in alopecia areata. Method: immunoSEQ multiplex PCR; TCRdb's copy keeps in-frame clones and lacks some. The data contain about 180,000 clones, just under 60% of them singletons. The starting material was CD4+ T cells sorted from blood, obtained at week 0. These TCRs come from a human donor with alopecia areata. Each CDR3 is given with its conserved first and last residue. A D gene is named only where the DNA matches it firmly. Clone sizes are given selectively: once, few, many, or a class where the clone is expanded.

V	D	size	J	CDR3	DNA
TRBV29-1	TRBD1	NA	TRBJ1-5	CSVGGTAGGNQPQHF	TGCAGCGTTGGGGGGACAGCCGGGGGCAATCAGCCCCAGCATTTT
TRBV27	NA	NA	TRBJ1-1	CASSPLERAAKEAFF	TGTGCCAGCAGTCCCCTCGAGAGGGCAGCGAAAGAAGCTTTCTTT
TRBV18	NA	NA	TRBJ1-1	CASSTSGGNTEAFF	TGTGCCAGCTCTACCAGCGGGGGGAACACTGAAGCTTTCTTT
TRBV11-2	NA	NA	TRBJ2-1	CASSTGTAYNEQFF	TGTGCCAGCAGTACCGGGACGGCCTACAATGAGCAGTTCTTC
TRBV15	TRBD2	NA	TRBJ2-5	CATSRDPATSAQETQYF	TGTGCCACCAGCAGAGACCCGGCGACTAGCGCACAAGAGACCCAGTACTTC
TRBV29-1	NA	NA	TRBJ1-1	CSVGGQMNTEAFF	TGCAGCGTGGGAGGACAGATGAACACTGAAGCTTTCTTT
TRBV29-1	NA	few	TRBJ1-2	CSVAQDRYGYTF	TGCAGCGTTGCACAGGACAGATATGGCTACACCTTC
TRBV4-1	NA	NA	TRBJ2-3	CASSQQTERDTQYF	TGCGCCAGCAGCCAGCAGACAGAGAGAGATACGCAGTATTTT
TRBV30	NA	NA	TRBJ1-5	CAWSIPGASRMVQPQHF	TGTGCCTGGAGTATACCAGGGGCCTCCAGGATGGTTCAGCCCCAGCATTTT
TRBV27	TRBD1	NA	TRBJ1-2	CASRRNDRVYGYTF	TGTGCCAGCCGGCGAAACGACAGGGTCTATGGCTACACCTTC
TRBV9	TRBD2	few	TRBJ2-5	CASSVLAGGETQYF	TGTGCCAGCAGCGTACTAGCGGGGGGCGAGACCCAGTACTTC
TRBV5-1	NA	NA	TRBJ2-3	CASSQGRNTQYF	TGCGCCAGCAGCCAGGGGAGGAATACGCAGTATTTT
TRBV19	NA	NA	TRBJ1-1	CASSIGGRNTEAFF	TGTGCCAGTAGTATAGGAGGGCGGAACACTGAAGCTTTCTTT
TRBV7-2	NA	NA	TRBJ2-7	CASRYRGASYEQYF	TGTGCCAGCAGGTACCGAGGGGCCTCCTACGAGCAGTACTTC
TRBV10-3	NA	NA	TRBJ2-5	CATGPLQETQYF	TGTGCCACCGGACCCCTTCAAGAGACCCAGTACTTC
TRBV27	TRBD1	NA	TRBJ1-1	CASSLGTGVSTEAFF	TGTGCCAGCAGTTTAGGGACAGGGGTAAGCACTGAAGCTTTCTTT
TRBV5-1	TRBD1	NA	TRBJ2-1	CASSPTDRDNEQFF	TGCGCCAGCAGCCCCACCGACAGGGACAATGAGCAGTTCTTC
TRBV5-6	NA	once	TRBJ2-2	CASLLTGAGELFF	TGTGCCAGCCTCCTGACGGGGGCCGGGGAGCTGTTTTTT
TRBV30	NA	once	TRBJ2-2	CAWRAPWQGTGELFF	TGTGCCTGGAGGGCCCCGTGGCAGGGCACCGGGGAGCTGTTTTTT
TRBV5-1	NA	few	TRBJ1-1	CASSWGADTEAFF	TGCGCCAGCAGCTGGGGCGCGGACACTGAAGCTTTCTTT
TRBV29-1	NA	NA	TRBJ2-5	CSAAGPRTEKQETQYF	TGCAGCGCTGCAGGCCCCAGGACGGAAAAACAAGAGACCCAGTACTTC
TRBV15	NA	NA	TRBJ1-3	CATSRDAGASSGNTIYF	TGTGCCACCAGCAGAGATGCAGGGGCGAGCTCTGGAAACACCATATATTTT
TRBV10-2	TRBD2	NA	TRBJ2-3	CASSKRGGGDTQYF	TGCGCCAGCAGTAAGCGGGGGGGCGGAGATACGCAGTATTTT
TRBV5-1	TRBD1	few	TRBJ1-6	CASRLTGGSRHSPLHF	TGCGCCAGCAGGTTGACAGGGGGCTCTCGGCATTCACCCCTCCACTTT
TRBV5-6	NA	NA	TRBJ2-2	CASSWGAGELFF	TGTGCCAGCAGCTGGGGGGCCGGGGAGCTGTTTTTT
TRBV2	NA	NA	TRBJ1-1	CASSRDLNTEAFF	TGTGCCAGCAGTCGGGACCTCAACACTGAAGCTTTCTTT
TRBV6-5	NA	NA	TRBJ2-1	CASSLQGRSEQFF	TGTGCCAGCAGTTTACAGGGCCGGAGTGAGCAGTTCTTC
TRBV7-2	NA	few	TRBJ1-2	CASSLATKGYTF	TGTGCCAGCAGCTTAGCGACAAAGGGCTACACCTTC
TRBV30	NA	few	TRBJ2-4	CAWSGSAKNIQYF	TGTGCCTGGAGTGGGTCGGCCAAAAACATTCAGTACTTC
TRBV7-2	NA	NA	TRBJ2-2	CASSTRSHGELFF	TGTGCCAGCTCGACGCGGTCTCACGGGGAGCTGTTTTTT
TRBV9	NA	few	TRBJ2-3	CASSPWDSTDTQYF	TGTGCCAGCAGCCCCTGGGACAGCACAGATACGCAGTATTTT
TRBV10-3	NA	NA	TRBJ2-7	CAISGAGQVYEQYF	TGTGCCATCAGTGGGGCAGGGCAGGTCTACGAGCAGTACTTC
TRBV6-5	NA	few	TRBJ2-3	CASSYRGSTDTQYF	TGTGCCAGCAGTTACAGGGGGAGCACAGATACGCAGTATTTT
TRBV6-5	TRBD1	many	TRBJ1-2	CASRDGTGNGYTF	TGTGCCAGCAGAGACGGGACAGGGAATGGCTACACCTTC
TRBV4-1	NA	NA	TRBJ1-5	CASSQDGGSGQPQHF	TGCGCCAGCAGCCAAGATGGAGGGTCGGGGCAGCCCCAGCATTTT
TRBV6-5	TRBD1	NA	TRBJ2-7	CASSHSGTGVYEQYF	TGTGCCAGCAGCCACTCCGGGACAGGGGTATACGAGCAGTACTTC
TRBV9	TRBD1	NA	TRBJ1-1	CASSPRTGGDTEAFF	TGTGCCAGCAGCCCTCGGACAGGGGGGGACACTGAAGCTTTCTTT
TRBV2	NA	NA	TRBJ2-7	CASSVQDNSQYF	TGTGCCAGCAGTGTGCAGGACAACTCACAGTACTTC
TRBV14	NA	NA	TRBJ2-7	CASSQLFSWQGSYEQYF	TGTGCCAGCAGCCAATTGTTTTCGTGGCAAGGGTCCTACGAGCAGTACTTC
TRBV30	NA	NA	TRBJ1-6	CAWSTGLPGMPLHF	TGTGCCTGGAGCACAGGCCTCCCGGGGATGCCCCTCCACTTT